This T cell receptor beta chain was sequenced for a study of blood T cell repertoires in COVID-19 (dated by TCRdb to 2018 to 2021). About the investigation overall: Collaborator samples came from the United States, Italy and Spain and covered acute and convalescent phases of COVID-19. The repertoires were released in a freely available public database meant as a resource for research on the immune response to SARS-CoV-2. The dataset comprised deeply sampled blood TCRbeta repertoires from subjects exposed to, actively infected with, or recovered from COVID-19. Samples came from the ongoing ImmuneRACE study (first 160 participants) plus 1,254 subjects from 6 global collaborators. The material from the prospective study consisted of cDNA or gDNA derived from T cells, B-cell-depleted T cells, or PBMCs. Where HLA class I and class II types were available, the types were taken from metadata supplied by the sample provider, not from assay-based typing. A de-identified subject ID, COVID-19 status, age in years and sex were almost always included in the sample metadata. Broad study findings and their caveats: The amount of clinical and demographic metadata varied by source and participant and was provided uncurated.

One collaborating source in Seattle enrolled patients while the patients were actively infected and followed the patients over time throughout the course of disease. Each collaborating institution followed its own protocols to collect whole blood in K2EDTA tubes. For TCRbeta analysis, collaborator samples were shipped as frozen whole blood, as isolated PBMCs, or as DNA extracted from either sample type. A word on this clone: The antigen this receptor binds is unknown. Base qualities are missing; no much larger clone stands one base away.

The immunoSEQ Assay, a bias-controlled multiplex PCR, was used to amplify TCRbeta CDR3 regions from genomic DNA. The authors' pipeline ran thus. Nucleated cell counts per sample were estimated from amplification of reference gene primers within the assay. To quantify the absolute abundance of each unique TCRbeta CDR3 rearrangement, sequence reads were collapsed and filtered. Productive Simpson clonality was computed per sample as the square root of Simpson's diversity index over productive rearrangements. TCRdb took this table from immuneACCESS and kept in-frame rearrangements with V and J called. Such tables lack part of the clones; where checked against another copy, unresolved V genes explain under half of the gap, and the rest is unexplained. D and trimming were read from the DNA, whereas the V and J calls and clone size are those reported in that table. Present in this sample are 200,000 to 300,000 clones, roughly 81% of which were seen just once. Together, the top ten hold 7.5% to 8% of the sample.

V is reduced by 1 base and J by 5 bases, leaving a spacing of 14 bases between them. CDR1 SGHVS and CDR2 FQNEAQ were looked up in the germline V gene. Reading from cysteine to phenylalanine, the CDR3 counts 16 amino acids. Only the CDR3 part of the read is kept: 48 bases, read in frame from the first base. The rearrangement combines TRBV7-8 with TRBJ2-2; a tentative D call is TRBD2 (6 bases match). The source material was peripheral blood. The receptor was derived from a woman aged 80 or older with COVID-19, enrolled during active disease. The CDR3 is CASSLVDTAGTGELFF. The DNA is as follows: TGTGCCAGCAGCTTAGTGGACACCGCGGGAACCGGGGAGCTGTTTTTT.